A single sample gave rise to the 32 T cell receptor beta chains below, sequenced in a study of vaccination and CD4 T cells after COVID-19. No antigen is known for these receptors. Cultured CD4+ T cell DNA underwent sequencing with the Oncomine TCR Beta short-read assay. TCRdb analysed the PCR reads with MiXCR anew, one entry per CDR3 protein. The repertoire consists of some 9,600 distinct CDR3 sequences, with about 48% occurring once and the leading ten covering 20% to 25%. Treatment noted: approximately nine-day PBMC culture with coronavirus spike peptide pools or control peptides (ViraFEST assay). Specimen: CD4+ T cells from blood, cultured in vitro. The receptor set was obtained from a human donor who had recovered from COVID-19.

V and J are TRBV5-8 and TRBJ1-1, with D perhaps matching TRBD1 (5 bases). The germline V gene has CDR1 SGHTS and CDR2 YDEGEE. The CDR3 length is 15 residues. V was trimmed by 5 bases and J by 0 bases, leaving 14 bases between them. The CDR3 DNA is TGTGCCAGCAGGCCGCGAACAGGACTGAACACTGAAGCTTTCTTT. It specifies CASRPRTGLNTEAFF.

Only a few counts were recorded for this clonotype. The chain is built from TRBV7-2 and TRBJ2-1; 7 positions agree with TRBD2. Germline assignment: CDR1 SGHTA and CDR2 FQGNSA. The CDR3 is 15 residues long. V lost 6 bases and J lost 4; bases outside the gene matches: 9. The CDR3 region has the DNA TGTGCCAGCAGTCCCCGGGGCGGGAGATACAATGAGCAGTTCTTC. Its protein is CASSPRGGRYNEQFF.

The chain carries TRBV9 and TRBJ2-2, with 11 bases fitting TRBD2. This CDR3 has 17 amino acids. Germline V gene sequence: CDR1 SGDLS, CDR2 YYNGEE. The V and J ends lost 4 bases and 7 bases, in that order; junction bases with no gene match: 12. The CDR3 sequence is CASSPQLGSGRGGELFF. The CDR3 nucleotides are TGTGCCAGCAGCCCCCAGCTCGGTAGCGGGAGGGGCGGGGAGCTGTTTTTT.

The rearrangement uses TRBV6-1 and TRBJ1-5; the D gene is possibly TRBD1 (6 bases). Germline V gives CDR1 MNHNS, CDR2 SASEGT. V lost 7 bases, J lost 0 bases, and 28 bases lay in between. The CDR3 runs to 20 residues. As DNA, the CDR3 is TGTGCCAGCACCAGAAATAGGGGGATAGGGGACCCTTATAGCAATCAGCCCCAGCATTTT. Residues: CASTRNRGIGDPYSNQPQHF.

This chain joins TRBV20-1 and TRBJ1-2; 7 bases are a match to TRBD1. V was pared by 4 bases and J by 4 bases, with 9 bases of the junction left unmatched. The CDR3 spans 14 residues. The germline V gene has CDR1 DFQATT and CDR2 SNEGSKA (reference sequence). In DNA, the CDR3 is TGCAGTGCTACCACAGGGGTAGGCCGCTATGGCTACACCTTC. It yields the protein CSATTGVGRYGYTF.

This chain connects TRBV20-1 to TRBJ2-7; 7 bases agree with TRBD1. Trimming removed 0 bases from V and 0 bases from J; junction bases left unmatched: 11. CDR3 length equals 17 residues. Germline lookup yields CDR1 DFQATT and CDR2 SNEGSKA (reference sequence). CDR3 nucleotides: TGCAGTGCTAGAGAGTTTGTCCACCGGGACAGCTCCTACGAGCAGTACTTC. Amino acids: CSAREFVHRDSSYEQYF.

The rearrangement uses TRBV7-2 and TRBJ2-7; D is possibly TRBD1 (5 bases). The CDR3 is 15 residues long. The V gene's germline CDR1 is SGHTA and CDR2 FQGNSA. V lost 1 base and J lost 6, with 16 bases in between. The DNA of the CDR3 is TGTGCCAGCAGCTTAGTTTCAGGGTATCGACGCGAGCAGTACTTC. Its protein product is CASSLVSGYRREQYF. Based on the CDR3 plus reference TRBV7-2 and TRBJ2-7, the full variable domain is GAGVSQSPSNKVTEKGKDVELRCDPISGHTALYWYRQSLGQGLEFLIYFQGNSAPDKSGLPSDRFSAERTGGSVSTLTIQRTQQEDSAVYLCASSLVSGYRREQYFGPGTRLTVT.

V gene TRBV5-1 combines with J gene TRBJ2-1; TRBD2 aligns across 9 bases. Trimming took 1 base from V and 5 from J; bases not matched to a gene: 4. Looked up from germline, CDR1 is SGHRS and CDR2 is YFSETQ. The CDR3 sequence is 15 residues long. The DNA for the CDR3 is TGCGCCAGCAGCTTGTTGACTAGCGGAAACAATGAGCAGTTCTTC. Translating gives CASSLLTSGNNEQFF.

This chain joins TRBV21-1 and TRBJ2-1; the listed D gene, TRBD1, was not tested against the DNA. TRBV21-1 is given as a pseudogene. CDR3 length equals 18 residues. CDR3 DNA: TGTGCCAGCAGCAAAGTGATCAGAGGGGGTTCCCCCTACAATGAGCAGTTCTTC. Its protein is CASSKVIRGGSPYNEQFF.

This clonotype showed up just a few times. The rearrangement joins TRBV19 to TRBJ1-6; 8 nucleotides match TRBD1. CDR1 and CDR2 (germline): LNHDA, SQIVND (reference sequence). V dropped 5 bases and J dropped 8; count of bases not matched to a gene: 8. This CDR3 is 15 amino acids long. The CDR3 loop reads CASSPRQGTDSPLHF. CDR3 coding DNA: TGTGCCAGTAGTCCGCGACAGGGGACGGATTCACCCCTCCACTTT.

The chain has TRBV2 and TRBJ2-5, with D perhaps given as TRBD1 or TRBD2 (5 bases each). The germline gives CDR1 SNHLY, CDR2 FYNNEI. CDR3 length equals 15 residues. The DNA for the CDR3 is TGTGCGAGTCTAGAGAGGGGATCCAAGGGGGAGACCCAGTACTTC. Its protein product is CASLERGSKGETQYF.

This clonotype has only a few counts. The genes are TRBV7-2 and TRBJ1-1; D is uncertain. The CDR3 is made up of 14 amino acids. Germline V gene data show CDR1 as SGHTA and CDR2 as FQGNSA. V gave up 3 bases and J gave up 1 base, with 9 bases separating them. As DNA, the CDR3 is TGTGCCAGCAGCTTCGATTATGGGAACACTGAAGCTTTCTTT. It codes for CASSFDYGNTEAFF.

This clonotype turned up a few times. The chain employs TRBV6-5 and TRBJ1-2; 7 bases are shared with TRBD1. V lost 0 bases, J lost 3 bases, and 4 bases stayed unmatched. The CDR3 extends over 15 amino acids. Germline values: CDR1 MNHEY, CDR2 SVGAGI. This CDR3 reads CASSYSSGTDYGYTF. Written as DNA, the CDR3 is TGTGCCAGCAGTTACTCATCCGGGACAGACTATGGCTACACCTTC.

The chain couples TRBV12-3 or TRBV12-4 to TRBJ2-7, with 16 bases that match TRBD2. This CDR3 region has 16 residues. V was clipped by 5 bases and J by 5 bases; unmatched bases: 6. CDR3 sequence (DNA): TGTGCCAGCAGTCTGGGACTAGCGGGGGGGATCGACGAGCAGTACTTC. Protein sequence: CASSLGLAGGIDEQYF.

The chain uses TRBV29-1 and TRBJ1-2; TRBD1 is a possible D gene (6 bases). The V gene lost 7 bases and the J gene lost 7 bases, with 22 bases spanning the gap. The CDR3 runs 14 residues. Looked up from germline, CDR1 is SQVTM and CDR2 is ANQGSEA. CDR3 sequence reads: CSARAPGGGGGYTF. CDR3 bases: TGCAGCGCCCGAGCCCCGGGGGGGGGCGGTGGCTACACCTTC.

The chain combines TRBV2 with TRBJ1-1, with no clear D. The CDR3 has 14 residues. The germline V and J ends were trimmed by 4 bases and 1 base, with 10 bases remaining between them. Germline lookup yields CDR1 SNHLY and CDR2 FYNNEI. The CDR3 is CASSAWQGNTEAFF. In DNA, the CDR3 is TGTGCCAGCAGTGCTTGGCAAGGGAACACTGAAGCTTTCTTT.

This chain connects TRBV7-9 to TRBJ1-2, with TRBD1 matching over 9 bases. CDR3 length: 14 amino acids. The germline CDR1 and CDR2 sequences are SEHNR and FQNEAQ (reference sequence). The trim removed 1 base at V and 3 bases at J, leaving 0 bases unmatched. The CDR3 loop is CASSLGQGDYGYTF. For the CDR3, the DNA is TGTGCCAGCAGCTTAGGACAGGGGGACTATGGCTACACCTTC.

The chain is built from TRBV7-6 and TRBJ2-2; TRBD2 matches at 7 bases. CDR1 is SGHVS, CDR2 FNYEAQ, per germline. There are 16 residues in the CDR3. With V trimmed by 1 base and J by 2 bases, 4 bases remained unmatched. The chain's CDR3 is CASSLGLAVNTGELFF. DNA for the CDR3: TGTGCCAGCAGCTTAGGTCTAGCGGTTAACACCGGGGAGCTGTTTTTT.

V and J are TRBV6-2 or TRBV6-3 and TRBJ2-5, with 10 nucleotides matching TRBD2. With 7 bases clipped from V and 5 bases from J, the junction kept 10 bases outside the gene matches. The CDR3 is made up of 15 amino acids. Germline V gene sequence: CDR1 MNHEY, CDR2 SVGEGT. The CDR3 here is CASNPLAGGGETQYF. The CDR3 DNA follows: TGTGCCAGCAATCCATTAGCGGGAGGAGGCGAGACCCAGTACTTC.

The chain carries TRBV7-9 and TRBJ1-2; the D is unclear. With 10 bases removed from V and 3 bases from J, the gap between germline ends came to 12 bases. Germline loops: CDR1 SEHNR, CDR2 FQNEAQ (reference sequence). The CDR3 runs 12 residues. Here the CDR3 DNA reads TGTGCCACGATGGCCGGAGACTATGGCTACACCTTC. It translates to CATMAGDYGYTF.

This clonotype was seen more than once but under ten times. This chain joins TRBV12-3 or TRBV12-4 and TRBJ1-2, with a tentative D call TRBD1 (6 bases). The CDR3 is 14 residues long. Trimming removed 4 bases at V and 2 bases at J, with 11 bases between. The CDR3 spells CASSSGTTNYGYTF. The CDR3 DNA follows: TGTGCCAGCAGTTCCGGGACAACAAACTATGGCTACACCTTC.

V gene TRBV7-2 combines with J gene TRBJ1-5; 7 bases match TRBD1. The CDR3 spans 13 residues. Per germline, CDR1 SGHTA and CDR2 FQGNSA. Unmatched junction bases numbered 5, after V lost 5 bases and J lost 7 bases. CDR3 sequence: CASSTRGRQPQHF. In DNA, the CDR3 is TGTGCCAGCAGCACTAGGGGGCGGCAGCCCCAGCATTTT.

CDR3: CASTLAGMSAGELFF. CDR3 bases: TGTGCCAGCACTTTGGCGGGAATGAGTGCCGGGGAGCTGTTTTTT. This rearrangement joins TRBV12-3 or TRBV12-4 to TRBJ2-2; TRBD2 might be the D (6 bases). V lost 7 bases, J lost 6 bases, and 18 bases lay in between. CDR3 length: 15 residues.

The chain employs TRBV12-3 or TRBV12-4 and TRBJ2-3, with 9 bases lining up with TRBD2. CDR3 length: 13 amino acids. Losses at the gene ends were 9 bases for V and 7 bases for J; bases not matched to a gene: 8. The CDR3 DNA sequence: TGTGCCAGTAGACTAGCGGAAGACCATACGCAGTATTTT. Residues: CASRLAEDHTQYF.

This clonotype showed up just a few times. The chain uses TRBV20-1 and TRBJ2-5, with 10 bases aligning to TRBD2. There are 15 residues in the CDR3. Unmatched junction bases numbered 11, after V lost 0 bases and J lost 10 bases. Germline assignment: CDR1 DFQATT and CDR2 SNEGSKA (reference sequence). The chain's CDR3 is CSARDPAGGYKGQYF. In DNA, the CDR3 is TGCAGTGCTAGAGATCCAGCGGGGGGGTATAAGGGCCAGTACTTC.

The rearrangement links TRBV25-1 to TRBJ1-4; possible D gene TRBD1, 5 bases. Per germline, CDR1 MGHDK and CDR2 SYGVNS. The CDR3 loop spans 16 amino acids. Trimming cost V 3 bases and J 0 bases, with 11 bases left between them. CDR3 DNA: TGTGCCAGCAGTGATAATTGGGGGACAACTAATGAAAAACTGTTTTTT. Translating it yields CASSDNWGTTNEKLFF.

The chain recombines TRBV20-1 with TRBJ2-7; the D is unclear. Germline CDR1 reads DFQATT; CDR2 reads SNEGSKA (reference sequence). The CDR3 runs 12 residues. V dropped 2 bases and J dropped 3 bases, with 8 bases sitting between them. CDR3 residues: CSARLDGYEQYF. The CDR3 DNA follows: TGCAGTGCTAGATTGGACGGCTACGAGCAGTACTTC.

The V and J genes are TRBV27 and TRBJ1-6, with a weak D call TRBD1 (6 bases). Deletions cut 6 bases from V and 5 bases from J, with 20 bases between. CDR1 and CDR2 from the germline V gene are MNHEY and SMNVEV (reference sequence). The CDR3 length is 17 residues. CDR3 coding DNA: TGTGCCAGCAGAATGGTAGGCAGGGGCGTAAATAATTCACCCCTCCACTTT. Translated, it gives CASRMVGRGVNNSPLHF.

V is TRBV29-1 and J is TRBJ2-7, with unresolved D. CDR3 length: 13 amino acids. Germline V gene lookup returns CDR1 SQVTM and CDR2 ANQGSEA. Deletions cut 2 bases from V and 6 bases from J, with 14 bases between. The CDR3 is CSVELGYAGEQYF. CDR3 nucleotide sequence: TGCAGCGTTGAATTGGGTTACGCAGGCGAGCAGTACTTC.

The chain has TRBV2 and TRBJ2-5; D is unclear. Germline CDR1 reads SNHLY; CDR2 reads FYNNEI. This CDR3 region has 12 residues. The V and J ends lost 5 bases and 1 base respectively, with 5 bases between them. The CDR3: CASSWTQETQYF. The CDR3 DNA reads TGTGCCAGCAGTTGGACCCAAGAGACCCAGTACTTC. The variable domain in full, with the rest retrieved from reference TRBV2 and TRBJ2-5, is EPEVTQTPSHQVTQMGQEVILRCVPISNHLYFYWYRQILGQKVEFLVSFYNNEISEKSEIFDDQFSVERPDGSNFTLKIRSTKLEDSAMYFCASSWTQETQYFGPGTRLLVL.

In this sample, this clonotype turned up a few times. The chain employs TRBV20-1 and TRBJ1-2; 8 positions match TRBD1. J lost 0 bases, V lost 3 bases, and 15 bases had no gene match. Germline V gene data show CDR1 as DFQATT and CDR2 as SNEGSKA (reference sequence). The length of the CDR3 is 18 residues. The CDR3 loop reads CSASPPVGTGASNYGYTF. The CDR3 DNA follows: TGCAGTGCTAGTCCTCCCGTCGGGACAGGCGCGTCTAACTATGGCTACACCTTC.

Turning to this clonotype: A much larger clone lies a single base off, so this may be a read error. The J gene is TRBJ1-5, the V gene TRBV27; TRBD1 is a possible D gene (5 bases). Germline V CDR1 and CDR2: MNHEY, SMNVEV (reference sequence). CDR3 length: 15 amino acids. CDR3 bases: TGTGCCAGCAGATTATCGCGCCAGGGTAATCAGCCCCAGCATTTT. This codes for CASRLSRQGNQPQHF.